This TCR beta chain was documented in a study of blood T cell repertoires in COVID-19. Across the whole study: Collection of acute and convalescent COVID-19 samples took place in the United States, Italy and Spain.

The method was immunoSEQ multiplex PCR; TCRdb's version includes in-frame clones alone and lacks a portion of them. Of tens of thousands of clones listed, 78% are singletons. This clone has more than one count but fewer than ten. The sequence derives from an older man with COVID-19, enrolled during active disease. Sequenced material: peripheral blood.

Here the CDR3 reads CASSLTGFMNTEAFF. DNA for the CDR3: TGTGCCAGCAGCCTTACAGGATTTATGAACACTGAAGCTTTCTTT. This chain uses TRBV4-2 with TRBJ1-1, with D perhaps matching TRBD1 (5 bases). The CDR3 is made up of 15 amino acids. The V gene's germline CDR1 is LGHNA and CDR2 YNFKEQ. Trimming stripped 4 bases from V and 0 bases from J, with 12 bases between.